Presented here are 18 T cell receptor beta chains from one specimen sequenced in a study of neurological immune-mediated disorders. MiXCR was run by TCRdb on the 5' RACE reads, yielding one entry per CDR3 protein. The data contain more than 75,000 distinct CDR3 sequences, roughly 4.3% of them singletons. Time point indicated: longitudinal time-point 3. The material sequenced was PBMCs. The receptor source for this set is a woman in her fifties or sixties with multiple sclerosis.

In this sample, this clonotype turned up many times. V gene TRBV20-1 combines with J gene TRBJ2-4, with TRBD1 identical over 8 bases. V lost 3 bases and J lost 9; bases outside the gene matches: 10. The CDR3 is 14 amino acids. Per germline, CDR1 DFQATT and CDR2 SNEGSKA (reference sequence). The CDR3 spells CSASDPGGKGIQYF. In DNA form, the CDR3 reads TGCAGTGCTAGTGACCCAGGGGGCAAGGGCATTCAGTACTTC.

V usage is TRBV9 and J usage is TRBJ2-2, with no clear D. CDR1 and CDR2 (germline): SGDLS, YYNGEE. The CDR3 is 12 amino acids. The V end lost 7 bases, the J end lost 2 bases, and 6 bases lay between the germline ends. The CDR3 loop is CASRSNTGELFF. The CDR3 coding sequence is TGTGCCAGCCGTAGCAACACCGGGGAGCTGTTTTTT.

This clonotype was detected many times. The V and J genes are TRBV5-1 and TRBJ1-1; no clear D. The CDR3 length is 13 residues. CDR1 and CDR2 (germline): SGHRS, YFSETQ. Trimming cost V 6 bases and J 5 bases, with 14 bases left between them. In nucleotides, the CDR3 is TGCGCCAGCACCATCTCTACGGAGACTGAAGCTTTCTTT. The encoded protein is CASTISTETEAFF. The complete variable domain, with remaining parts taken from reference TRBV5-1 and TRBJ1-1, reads KAGVTQTPRYLIKTRGQQVTLSCSPISGHRSVSWYQQTPGQGLQFLFEYFSETQRNKGNFPGRFSGRQFSNSRSEMNVSTLELGDSALYLCASTISTETEAFFGQGTRLTVV.

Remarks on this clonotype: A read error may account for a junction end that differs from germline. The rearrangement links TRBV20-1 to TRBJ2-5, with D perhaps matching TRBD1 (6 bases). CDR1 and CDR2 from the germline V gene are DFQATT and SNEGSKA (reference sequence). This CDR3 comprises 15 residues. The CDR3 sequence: CSAKKQGTTQETHYF. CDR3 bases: TGCAGTGCTAAAAAACAGGGCACCACCCAAGAGACCCATTACTTC.

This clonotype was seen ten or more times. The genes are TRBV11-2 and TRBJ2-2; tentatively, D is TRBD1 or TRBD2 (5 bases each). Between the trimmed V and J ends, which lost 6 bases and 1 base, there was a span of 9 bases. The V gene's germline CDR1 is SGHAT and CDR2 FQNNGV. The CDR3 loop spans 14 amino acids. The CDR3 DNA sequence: TGTGCCAGCAGTCGGGACGGGAACACCGGGGAGCTGTTTTTT. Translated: CASSRDGNTGELFF.

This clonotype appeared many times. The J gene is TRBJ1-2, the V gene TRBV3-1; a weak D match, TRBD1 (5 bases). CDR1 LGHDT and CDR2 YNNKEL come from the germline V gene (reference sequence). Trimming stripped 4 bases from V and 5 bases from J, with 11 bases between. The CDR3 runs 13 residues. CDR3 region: CASSLQGEYGYTF. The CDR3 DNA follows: TGTGCCAGCAGCCTCCAGGGTGAATATGGCTACACCTTC.

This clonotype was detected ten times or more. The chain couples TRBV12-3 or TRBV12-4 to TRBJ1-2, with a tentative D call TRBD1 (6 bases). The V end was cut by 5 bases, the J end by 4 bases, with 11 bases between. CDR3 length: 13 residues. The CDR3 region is CASSPSDSYGYTF. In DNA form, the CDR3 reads TGTGCCAGCAGTCCCTCGGACAGCTATGGCTACACCTTC.

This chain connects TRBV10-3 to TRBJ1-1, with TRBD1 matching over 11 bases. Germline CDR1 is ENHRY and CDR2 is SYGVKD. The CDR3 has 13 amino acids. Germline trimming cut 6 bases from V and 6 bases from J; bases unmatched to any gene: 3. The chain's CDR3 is CAISTGQGAEAFF. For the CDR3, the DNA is TGTGCCATCAGCACGGGACAGGGGGCTGAAGCTTTCTTT.

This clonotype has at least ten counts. CDR3 bases: TGCGCCAGCAGCCATGACCCTAGCGGGGGGGCAATAGATACGCAGTATTTT. Its protein product is CASSHDPSGGAIDTQYF. The rearrangement links TRBV4-1 to TRBJ2-3; TRBD2 agrees at 12 bases. The CDR3 has 17 residues. Germline trimming cut 3 bases from V and 5 bases from J; bases unmatched to any gene: 9. The germline CDR1 and CDR2 sequences are MGHRA and YSYEKL.

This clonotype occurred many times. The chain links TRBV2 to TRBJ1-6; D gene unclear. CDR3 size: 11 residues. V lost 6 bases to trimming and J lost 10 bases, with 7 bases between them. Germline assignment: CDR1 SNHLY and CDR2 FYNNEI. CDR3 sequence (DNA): TGTGCCAGCAGGACCCTATCACCCCTCCACTTT. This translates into CASRTLSPLHF.

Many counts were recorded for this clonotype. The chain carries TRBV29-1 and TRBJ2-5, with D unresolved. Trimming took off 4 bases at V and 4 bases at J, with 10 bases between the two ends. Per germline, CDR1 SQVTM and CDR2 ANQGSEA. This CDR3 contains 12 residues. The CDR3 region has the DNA TGCAGCGTTGCGGATGGTGGAGAGACCCAGTACTTC. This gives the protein CSVADGGETQYF.

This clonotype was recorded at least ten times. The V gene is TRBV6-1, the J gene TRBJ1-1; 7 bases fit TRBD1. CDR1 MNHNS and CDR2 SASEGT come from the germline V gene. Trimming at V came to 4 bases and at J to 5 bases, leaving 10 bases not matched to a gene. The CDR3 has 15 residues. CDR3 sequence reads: CASSGGRQGTTEAFF. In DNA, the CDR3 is TGTGCCAGCAGTGGAGGACGACAGGGTACTACTGAAGCTTTCTTT.

The CDR3 region has the DNA TGTGCCAGCAGCTTCAGGACCGAACTACTAAGGGCCTACGAGCAGTACTTC. This sequence encodes CASSFRTELLRAYEQYF. The chain recombines TRBV11-2 with TRBJ2-7, with no clear D. This CDR3 is built from 17 residues. The germline V gene has CDR1 SGHAT and CDR2 FQNNGV. Trimming took off 3 bases at V and 2 bases at J, with 20 bases between the two ends.

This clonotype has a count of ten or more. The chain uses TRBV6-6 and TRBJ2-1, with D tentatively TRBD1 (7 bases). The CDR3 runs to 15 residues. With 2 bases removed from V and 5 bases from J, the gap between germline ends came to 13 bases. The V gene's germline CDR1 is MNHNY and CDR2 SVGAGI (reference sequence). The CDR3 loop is CASSYPRGANNEQFF. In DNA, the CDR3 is TGTGCCAGCAGTTACCCCAGGGGGGCCAACAATGAGCAGTTCTTC.

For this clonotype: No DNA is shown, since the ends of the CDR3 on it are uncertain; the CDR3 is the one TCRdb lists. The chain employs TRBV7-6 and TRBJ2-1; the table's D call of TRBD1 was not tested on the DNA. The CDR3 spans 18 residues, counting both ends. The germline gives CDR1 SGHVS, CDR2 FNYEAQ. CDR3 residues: CDSSFYICSAQAPSEQFF.

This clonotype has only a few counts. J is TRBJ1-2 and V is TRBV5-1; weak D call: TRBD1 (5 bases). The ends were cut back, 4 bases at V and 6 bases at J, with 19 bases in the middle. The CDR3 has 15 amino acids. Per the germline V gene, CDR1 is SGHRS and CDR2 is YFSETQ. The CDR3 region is CASSRFGGGEDGYTF. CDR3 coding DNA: TGCGCCAGCAGCCGCTTTGGGGGGGGTGAGGATGGCTACACCTTC.

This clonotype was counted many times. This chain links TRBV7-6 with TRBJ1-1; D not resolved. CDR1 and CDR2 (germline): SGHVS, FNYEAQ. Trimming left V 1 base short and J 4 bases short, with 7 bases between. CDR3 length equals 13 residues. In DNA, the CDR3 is TGTGCCAGCAGCTTAGGGAAGGGCACTGAAGCTTTCTTT. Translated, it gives CASSLGKGTEAFF.

This CDR3 is CASSVGAPNTGELFF. As DNA, the CDR3 is TGTGCCAGCAGCGTAGGGGCCCCGAACACCGGGGAGCTGTTTTTT. The V and J genes are TRBV7-6 and TRBJ2-2; maybe TRBD1 (5 bases). Trimming cost V 5 bases and J 0 bases, with 10 bases left between them. There are 15 residues in the CDR3. The germline V gene has CDR1 SGHVS and CDR2 FNYEAQ.